This T cell receptor beta chain comes out of a study of early T cells in non-severe SARS-CoV-2 infection. Overall study: Bulk RNA from unsorted whole blood was sequenced; chains were unpaired.

Each cDNA molecule carried a unique molecular identifier. TCRdb re-analysed the 5' RACE reads in MiXCR, keeping a single row per CDR3 protein. The sample shows some 48,000 distinct CDR3 sequences, about 4.2% of them seen only once. This clonotype was recorded many times. Its antigen is not known. Regarding the study as a whole: The study's VDJdb matching favored anti-spike CD8 responses and missed private and CD4 specificities.

CDR3 size: 12 residues. V lost 7 bases and J 7 bases, leaving 11 bases between the germline ends. This chain uses TRBV12-3 or TRBV12-4 with TRBJ2-1; tentatively, D is TRBD2 (5 bases). This clonotype was sampled from an adult who was a healthcare worker with PCR-confirmed SARS-CoV-2 infection or an uninfected control (not recorded which). The specimen sequenced was whole blood. CDR3 amino acids: CASTTGSNEQFF. For the CDR3, the DNA is TGTGCCAGCACCACGGGGTCTAATGAGCAGTTCTTC.